This T cell receptor beta chain was found in a study of beta chain features in type 1 diabetes. Findings and caveats of the study: The study found moderately but significantly shorter TCRB CDR3s in all four CD4+ subsets of Type 1 diabetes patients. Highly expressing activated T cells could be over-counted with a cDNA template.

From germline, CDR1 is GTSNPN and CDR2 SVGIG (reference sequence). Deletions cut 4 bases from V and 3 bases from J, with 17 bases between. This CDR3 is built from 15 residues. Cells sorted by CD45RO/CCR7/CD25/CD127/CD95/CD27 comprised CD4+ naive, central memory, regulatory and stem cell-like memory cells. Every isolated RNA sample was fully reverse transcribed, so sequencing captured expressed TCRB transcripts. The data were produced by immunoSEQ multiplex PCR, yet TCRdb's version contains in-frame clones alone and is incomplete. Of 240,000 or so clones listed, 25% to 30% are singletons. This clone was recorded a few times. As yet, its antigen is unknown.

Sequencing used central memory CD4+ T cells from blood. The TCR originated in a man younger than 40 in good health. The chain joins TRBV30 to TRBJ2-3; either TRBD1 or TRBD2 may fit D (5 bases each). The CDR3 DNA is TGTGCCTGGACCGTAGGTAGAGGGGAAACAGATACGCAGTATTTT. As protein: CAWTVGRGETDTQYF.